This T cell receptor (beta chain) appears in the sequencing data of a study of cytomegalovirus exposure and HLA in healthy donors. Study-wide points: Reports indicated that the classifier achieved high specificity and sensitivity in diagnosing cytomegalovirus status. It was reported in a later analysis that an Asian-associated ancestry cluster showed fewer N-insertions than the approximately 700-donor mean.

With 60 Vbeta and 13 Jbeta primers, the PCR was carried out. Sequencing was performed with immunoSEQ multiplex PCR; in TCRdb, only in-frame clones are kept and a portion is missing. The repertoire has 60,000 to 75,000 clones, 85% to 90% of them found once; the top ten carry around a tenth. In the case of this clone: Its matching antigen is unknown.

The length of the CDR3 is 16 residues. The V end lost 3 bases, the J end lost 5 bases, and 17 bases lay between the germline ends. The V gene's germline CDR1 is ENHRY and CDR2 SYGVKD. This TCR was sampled from a female donor in good health and CMV-seronegative. The rearrangement joins TRBV10-3 to TRBJ2-1; D is unresolved. The sequencing input was PBMCs. In DNA, the CDR3 is TGTGCCATCAGTGAATTAGTCCTCCAAAAACACAATGAGCAGTTCTTC. This sequence encodes CAISELVLQKHNEQFF.